These 10 T cell receptor beta chains came from one sample sequenced in a study of T cells expressing NK-cell markers. Reprocessing the 5' RACE reads, TCRdb reports a single entry for every CDR3 protein and omits DNA. This sample's table has 550,000 to 600,000 distinct CDR3 sequences. Input material: blood T cells: a sorted CD56 or NKG2C T cell subset, CD4+ or CD8+ T cells, or bulk PBMC T cells (not recorded which). All receptors derive from a man aged 18 to 35 in good health.

The rearrangement joins TRBV7-8 to TRBJ2-5; TCRdb designates TRBD2, a call that cannot be tested without DNA. The CDR3 covers 16 residues. Germline V lookup: CDR1 SGHVS, CDR2 FQNEAQ. This chain's CDR3 is CASSPIHSLAGETQYF.

The genes are TRBV12-3 or TRBV12-4 and TRBJ1-2; checking the TCRdb D call of TRBD1 is not possible without DNA. The CDR3 length is 11 residues. CDR3 loop: CASSSGMGYTF.

V usage is TRBV19 and J usage is TRBJ1-2. This CDR3 region has 15 residues. Looked up from germline, CDR1 is LNHDA and CDR2 is SQIVND (reference sequence). CDR3 in amino acids: CASSVQGRRVYGYTF.

The gene calls are TRBV12-3 or TRBV12-4 and TRBJ1-3; TCRdb reports TRBD1, a call that lacks DNA to check it against. The CDR3 extends over 14 amino acids. CDR3 sequence reads: CASSFLQPGSTIYF.

The rearrangement joins TRBV5-1 to TRBJ2-1; TCRdb designates TRBD1, a call that cannot be tested without DNA. CDR3 length: 15 residues. Germline V gene data show CDR1 as SGHRS and CDR2 as YFSETQ. The chain's CDR3 is CASSLDGQFRNEQFF.

The chain uses TRBV20-1 and TRBJ1-1. There are 14 residues in the CDR3. CDR1 is DFQATT, CDR2 SNEGSKA, per germline (reference sequence). This chain's CDR3 is CSARQAELNTEAFF.

This chain joins TRBV4-1 and TRBJ2-7; the D call from TCRdb, TRBD1, cannot be confirmed without DNA. There are 15 residues in the CDR3. CDR1 and CDR2 from the germline V gene are MGHRA and YSYEKL. CDR3 protein: CASSQGGGQGYEQYF.

J is TRBJ2-5 and V is TRBV11-2; TCRdb calls TRBD1, which cannot be checked without DNA. The CDR3 is made up of 15 amino acids. CDR1 and CDR2 from the germline V gene are SGHAT and FQNNGV. The chain's CDR3 is CASSPGTGVLETQYF.

The genes are TRBV2 and TRBJ2-2; TCRdb selects TRBD2, and the lack of DNA leaves this call unchecked. CDR3 length: 12 amino acids. CDR1 SNHLY and CDR2 FYNNEI come from the germline V gene. The CDR3 is CAILAATGELFF.

The gene calls are TRBV24-1 and TRBJ2-2; TCRdb gives TRBD1 as the D gene, but with no DNA this cannot be confirmed. CDR3 length equals 14 residues. Germline assignment: CDR1 KGHDR and CDR2 SFDVKD. CDR3 in amino acids: CATNQGANTGELFF.